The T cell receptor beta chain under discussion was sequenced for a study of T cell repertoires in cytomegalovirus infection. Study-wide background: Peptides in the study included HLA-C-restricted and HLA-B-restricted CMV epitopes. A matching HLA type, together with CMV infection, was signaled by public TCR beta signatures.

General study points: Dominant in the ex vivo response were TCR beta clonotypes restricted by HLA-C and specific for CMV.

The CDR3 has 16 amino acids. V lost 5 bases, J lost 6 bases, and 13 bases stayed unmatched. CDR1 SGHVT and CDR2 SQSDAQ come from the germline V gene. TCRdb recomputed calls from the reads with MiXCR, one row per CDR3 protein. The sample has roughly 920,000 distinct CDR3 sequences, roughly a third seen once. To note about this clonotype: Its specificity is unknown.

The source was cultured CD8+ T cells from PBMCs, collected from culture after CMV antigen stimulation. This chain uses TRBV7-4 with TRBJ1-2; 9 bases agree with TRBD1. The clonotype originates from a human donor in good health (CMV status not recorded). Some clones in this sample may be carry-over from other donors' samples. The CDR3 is CASSQSNRGRSHGYTF. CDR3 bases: TGTGCCAGCAGCCAGAGCAACAGGGGGCGCTCACATGGCTACACCTTC. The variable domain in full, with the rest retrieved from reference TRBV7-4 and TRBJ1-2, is GAGVSQSPRYKVAKRGRDVALRCDSISGHVTLYWYRQTLGQGSEVLTYSQSDAQRDKSGRPSGRFSAERPERSVSTLKIQRTEQGDSAVYLCASSQSNRGRSHGYTFGSGTRLTVV.